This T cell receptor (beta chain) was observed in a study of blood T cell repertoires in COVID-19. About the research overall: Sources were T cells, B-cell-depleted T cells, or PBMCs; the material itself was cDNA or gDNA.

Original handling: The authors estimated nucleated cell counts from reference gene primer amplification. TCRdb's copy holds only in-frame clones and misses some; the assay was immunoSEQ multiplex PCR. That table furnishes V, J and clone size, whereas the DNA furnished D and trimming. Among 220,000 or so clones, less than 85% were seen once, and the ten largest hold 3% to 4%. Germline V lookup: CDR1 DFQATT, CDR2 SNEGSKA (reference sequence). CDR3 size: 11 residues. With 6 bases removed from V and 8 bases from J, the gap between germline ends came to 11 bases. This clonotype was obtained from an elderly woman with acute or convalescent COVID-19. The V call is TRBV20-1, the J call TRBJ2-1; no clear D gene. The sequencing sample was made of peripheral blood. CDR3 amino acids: CSASSLYEQFF. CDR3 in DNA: TGCAGTGCCTCTTCGTTGTATGAGCAGTTCTTC.